This T cell receptor beta chain was captured by sequencing in a study of blood T cell repertoires in COVID-19. The method was immunoSEQ multiplex PCR; TCRdb's version includes in-frame clones alone and lacks a portion of them. The sample lists tens of thousands of clones; around 82% were seen once. Per the germline V gene, CDR1 is WNHNN and CDR2 is SYGVQD (reference sequence). V was shortened by 0 bases and J by 5 bases, with 8 bases between the two germline ends. The CDR3 length is 14 residues. J is TRBJ1-5 and V is TRBV10-1; no firm D call. This TCR was recovered from a man aged 45-60 years with acute or convalescent COVID-19. The sample consisted of peripheral blood. The chain's CDR3 is CASSESAGHQPQHF. CDR3 nucleotides: TGCGCCAGCAGTGAGTCGGCAGGTCATCAGCCCCAGCATTTT.